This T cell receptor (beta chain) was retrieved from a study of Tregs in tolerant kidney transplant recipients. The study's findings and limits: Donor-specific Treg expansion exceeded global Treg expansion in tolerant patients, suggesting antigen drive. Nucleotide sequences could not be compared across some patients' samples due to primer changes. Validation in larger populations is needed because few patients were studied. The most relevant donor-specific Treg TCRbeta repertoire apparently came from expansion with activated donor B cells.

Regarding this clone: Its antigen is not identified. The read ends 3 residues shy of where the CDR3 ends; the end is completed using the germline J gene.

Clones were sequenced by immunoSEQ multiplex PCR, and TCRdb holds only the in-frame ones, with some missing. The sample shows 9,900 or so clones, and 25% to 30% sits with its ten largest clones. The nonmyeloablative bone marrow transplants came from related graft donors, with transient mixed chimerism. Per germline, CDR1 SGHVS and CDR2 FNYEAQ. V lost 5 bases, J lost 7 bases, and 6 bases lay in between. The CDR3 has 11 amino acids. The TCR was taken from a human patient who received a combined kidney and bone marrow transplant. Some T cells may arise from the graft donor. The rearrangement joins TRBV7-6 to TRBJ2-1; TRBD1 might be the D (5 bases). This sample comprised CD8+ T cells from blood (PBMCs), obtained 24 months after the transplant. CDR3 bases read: TGTGCCAGCAGCAAGGGGAATGAG. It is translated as CASSKGNE. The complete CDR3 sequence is CASSKGNEQFF. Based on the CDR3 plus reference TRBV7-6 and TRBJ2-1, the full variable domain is GAGVSQSPRYKVTKRGQDVALRCDPISGHVSLYWYRQALGQGPEFLTYFNYEAQQDKSGLPNDRFSAERPEGSISTLTIQRTEQRDSAMYRCASSKGNEQFFGPGTRLTVL.